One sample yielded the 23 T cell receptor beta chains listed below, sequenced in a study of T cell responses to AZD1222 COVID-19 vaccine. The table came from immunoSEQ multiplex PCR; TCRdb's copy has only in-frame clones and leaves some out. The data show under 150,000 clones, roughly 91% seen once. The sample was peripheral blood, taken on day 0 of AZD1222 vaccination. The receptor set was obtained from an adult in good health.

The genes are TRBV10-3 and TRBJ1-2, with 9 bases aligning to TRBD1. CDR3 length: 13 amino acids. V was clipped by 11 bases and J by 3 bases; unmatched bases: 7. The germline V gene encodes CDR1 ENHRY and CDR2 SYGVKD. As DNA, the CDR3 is TGTGCCTTCTCGACAGGGGGGGACTATGGCTACACCTTC. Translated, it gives CAFSTGGDYGYTF.

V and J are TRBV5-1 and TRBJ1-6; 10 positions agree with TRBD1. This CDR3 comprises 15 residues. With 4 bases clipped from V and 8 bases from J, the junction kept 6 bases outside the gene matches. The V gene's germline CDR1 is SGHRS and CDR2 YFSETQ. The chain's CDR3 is CASSIRTGGDSPLHF. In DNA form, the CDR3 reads TGCGCCAGCAGCATCCGGACAGGGGGTGATTCACCCCTCCACTTT. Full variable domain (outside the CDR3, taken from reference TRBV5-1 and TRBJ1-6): KAGVTQTPRYLIKTRGQQVTLSCSPISGHRSVSWYQQTPGQGLQFLFEYFSETQRNKGNFPGRFSGRQFSNSRSEMNVSTLELGDSALYLCASSIRTGGDSPLHFGNGTRLTVT.

The CDR3 loop reads CASSRSHRTYEQYF. The CDR3 DNA reads TGTGCCAGCAGCCGATCCCACCGAACCTACGAGCAGTACTTC. This sequence joins TRBV11-2 and TRBJ2-7; D is unresolved. This CDR3 has 14 residues. V lost 5 bases to trimming and J lost 2 bases, with 13 bases between them. Per germline, CDR1 SGHAT and CDR2 FQNNGV.

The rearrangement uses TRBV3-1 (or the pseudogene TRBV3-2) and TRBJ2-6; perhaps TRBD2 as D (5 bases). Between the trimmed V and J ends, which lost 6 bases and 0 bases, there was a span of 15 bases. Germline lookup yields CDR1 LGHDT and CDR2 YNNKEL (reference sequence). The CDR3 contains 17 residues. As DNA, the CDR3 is TGTGCCAGCAGAAAATTTAGCGAATTCTCTGGGGCCAACGTCCTGACTTTC. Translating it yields CASRKFSEFSGANVLTF.

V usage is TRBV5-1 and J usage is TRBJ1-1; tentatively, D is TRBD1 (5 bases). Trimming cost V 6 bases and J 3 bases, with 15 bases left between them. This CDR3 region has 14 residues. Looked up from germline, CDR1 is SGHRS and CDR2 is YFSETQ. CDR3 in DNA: TGCGCCAGCATGAGGGGCGGAGGGGACACTGAAGCTTTCTTT. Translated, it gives CASMRGGGDTEAFF.

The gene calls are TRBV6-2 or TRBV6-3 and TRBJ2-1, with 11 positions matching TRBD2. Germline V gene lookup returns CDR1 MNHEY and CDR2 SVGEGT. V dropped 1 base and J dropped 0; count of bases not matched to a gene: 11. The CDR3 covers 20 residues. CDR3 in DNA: TGTGCCAGCAGTTACTATCAGGGACTAGCGGCGTCGTTCTCCTACAATGAGCAGTTCTTC. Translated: CASSYYQGLAASFSYNEQFF.

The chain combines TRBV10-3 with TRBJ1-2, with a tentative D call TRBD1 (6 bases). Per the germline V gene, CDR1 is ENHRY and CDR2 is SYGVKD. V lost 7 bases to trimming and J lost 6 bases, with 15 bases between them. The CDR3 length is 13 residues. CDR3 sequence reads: CAIKGGEPDGYTF. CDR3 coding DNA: TGTGCCATCAAGGGGGGGGAGCCGGATGGCTACACCTTC.

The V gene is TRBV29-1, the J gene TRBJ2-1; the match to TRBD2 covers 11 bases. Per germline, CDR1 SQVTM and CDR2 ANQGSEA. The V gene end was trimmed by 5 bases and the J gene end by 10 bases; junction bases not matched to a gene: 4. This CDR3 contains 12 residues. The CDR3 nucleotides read TGCAGCGTTCTAGCGGGAGGTTGGGAGCAGTTCTTC. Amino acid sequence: CSVLAGGWEQFF.

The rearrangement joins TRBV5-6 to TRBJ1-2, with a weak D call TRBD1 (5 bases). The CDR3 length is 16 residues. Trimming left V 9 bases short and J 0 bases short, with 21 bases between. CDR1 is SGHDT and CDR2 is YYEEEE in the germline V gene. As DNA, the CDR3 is TGTGCCACCGCCCCTTGGGAGGGGCCCCCTAACTATGGCTACACCTTC. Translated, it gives CATAPWEGPPNYGYTF.

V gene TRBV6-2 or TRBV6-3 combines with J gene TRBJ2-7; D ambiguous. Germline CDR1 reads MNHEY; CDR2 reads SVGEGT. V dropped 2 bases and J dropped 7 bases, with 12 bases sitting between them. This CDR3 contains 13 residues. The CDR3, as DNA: TGTGCCAGCAGTTACCGATCCAGCAGGGAGCAGTACTTC. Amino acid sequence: CASSYRSSREQYF.

The chain's CDR3 is CASSEGRLLVRYEQFF. CDR3 nucleotides: TGCGCCAGCAGTGAAGGGCGGCTCCTCGTGAGGTATGAGCAGTTCTTC. The chain recombines TRBV10-1 with TRBJ2-1; D unresolved. The CDR3 contains 16 residues. Germline loops: CDR1 WNHNN, CDR2 SYGVQD (reference sequence). Trimming took off 3 bases at V and 8 bases at J, with 20 bases between the two ends.

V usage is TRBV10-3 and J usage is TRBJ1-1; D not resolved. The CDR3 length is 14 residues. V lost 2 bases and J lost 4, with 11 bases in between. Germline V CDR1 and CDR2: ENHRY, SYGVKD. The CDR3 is CAISELSESTEAFF. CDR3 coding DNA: TGTGCCATCAGTGAGCTGTCCGAGAGCACTGAAGCTTTCTTT.

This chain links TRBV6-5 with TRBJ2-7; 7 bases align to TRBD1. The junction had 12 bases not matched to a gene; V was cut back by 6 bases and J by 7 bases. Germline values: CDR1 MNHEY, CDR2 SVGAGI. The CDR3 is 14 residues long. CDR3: CASSKSAEGAEQYF. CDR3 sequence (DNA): TGTGCCAGCAGCAAGAGCGCCGAGGGGGCTGAGCAGTACTTC.

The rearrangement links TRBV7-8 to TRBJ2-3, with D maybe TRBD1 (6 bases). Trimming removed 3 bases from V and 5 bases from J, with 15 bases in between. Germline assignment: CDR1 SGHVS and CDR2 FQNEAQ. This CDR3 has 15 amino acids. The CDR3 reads CASSFAQGKEDTQYF. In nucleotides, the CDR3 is TGTGCCAGCAGCTTCGCACAGGGTAAGGAAGATACGCAGTATTTT.

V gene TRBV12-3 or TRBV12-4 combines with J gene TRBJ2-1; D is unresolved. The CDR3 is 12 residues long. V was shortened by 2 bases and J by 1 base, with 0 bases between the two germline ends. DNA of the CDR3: TGTGCCAGCAGTTTATCCTACAATGAGCAGTTCTTC. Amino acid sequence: CASSLSYNEQFF.

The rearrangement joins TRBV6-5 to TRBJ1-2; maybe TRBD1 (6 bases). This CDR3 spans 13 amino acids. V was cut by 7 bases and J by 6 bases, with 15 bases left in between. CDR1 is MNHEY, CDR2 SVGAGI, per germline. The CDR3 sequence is CASISRGRDGYTF. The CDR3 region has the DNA TGTGCCAGCATCTCCAGGGGCCGTGATGGCTACACCTTC.

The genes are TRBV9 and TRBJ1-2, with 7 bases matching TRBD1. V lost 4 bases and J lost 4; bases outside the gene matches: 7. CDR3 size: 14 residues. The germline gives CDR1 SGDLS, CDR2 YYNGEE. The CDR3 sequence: CASSPGQAIYGYTF. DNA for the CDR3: TGTGCCAGCAGCCCCGGACAGGCCATCTATGGCTACACCTTC.

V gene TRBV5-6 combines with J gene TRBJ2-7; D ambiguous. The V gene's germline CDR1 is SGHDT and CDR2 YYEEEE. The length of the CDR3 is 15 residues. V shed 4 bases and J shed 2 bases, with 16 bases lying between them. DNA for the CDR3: TGTGCCAGCAGCGGTCTATCGGCCTTAACCTACGAGCAGTACTTC. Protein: CASSGLSALTYEQYF.

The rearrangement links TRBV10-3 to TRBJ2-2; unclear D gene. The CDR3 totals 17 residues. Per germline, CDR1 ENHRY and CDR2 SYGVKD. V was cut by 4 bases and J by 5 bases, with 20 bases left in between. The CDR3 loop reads CAISVLSTETLTGELFF. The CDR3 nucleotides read TGTGCCATCAGTGTCTTATCAACGGAGACTTTAACCGGGGAGCTGTTTTTT.

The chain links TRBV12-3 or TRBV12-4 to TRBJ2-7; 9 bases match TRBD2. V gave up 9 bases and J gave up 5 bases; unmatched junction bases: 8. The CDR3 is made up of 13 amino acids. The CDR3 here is CARAPREGHEQYF. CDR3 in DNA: TGTGCCAGGGCCCCGCGGGAGGGCCACGAGCAGTACTTC.

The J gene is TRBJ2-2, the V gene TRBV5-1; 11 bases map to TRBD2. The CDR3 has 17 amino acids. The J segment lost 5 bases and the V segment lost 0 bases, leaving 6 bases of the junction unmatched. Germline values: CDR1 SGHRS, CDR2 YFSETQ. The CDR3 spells CASSLGLAGGKTGELFF. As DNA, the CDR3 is TGCGCCAGCAGCTTGGGGCTAGCGGGAGGAAAAACCGGGGAGCTGTTTTTT.

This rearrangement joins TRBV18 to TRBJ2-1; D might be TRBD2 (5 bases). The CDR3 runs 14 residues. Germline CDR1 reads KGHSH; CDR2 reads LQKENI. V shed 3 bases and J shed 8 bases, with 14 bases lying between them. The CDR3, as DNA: TGTGCCAGCTCACCTCCGGGATTAGGCTATGAGCAGTTCTTC. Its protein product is CASSPPGLGYEQFF.

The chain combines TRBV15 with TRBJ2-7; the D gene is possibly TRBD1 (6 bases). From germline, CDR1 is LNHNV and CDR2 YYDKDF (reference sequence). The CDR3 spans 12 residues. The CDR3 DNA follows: TGTGACCTCCGGGACACCTTCTACGAGCAGTACTTC. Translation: CDLRDTFYEQYF.